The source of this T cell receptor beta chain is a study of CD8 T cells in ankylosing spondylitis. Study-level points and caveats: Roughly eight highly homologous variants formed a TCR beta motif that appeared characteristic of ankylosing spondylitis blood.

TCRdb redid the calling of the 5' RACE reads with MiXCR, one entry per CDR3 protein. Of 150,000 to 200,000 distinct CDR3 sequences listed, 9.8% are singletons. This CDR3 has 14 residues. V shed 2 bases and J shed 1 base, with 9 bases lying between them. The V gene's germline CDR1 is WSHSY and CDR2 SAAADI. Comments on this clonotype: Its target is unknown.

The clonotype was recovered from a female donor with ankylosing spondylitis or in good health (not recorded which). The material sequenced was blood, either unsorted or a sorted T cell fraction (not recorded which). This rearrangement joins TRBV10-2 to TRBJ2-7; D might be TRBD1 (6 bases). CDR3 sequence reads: CASSEPGTSYEQYF. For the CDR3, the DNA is TGCGCCAGCAGTGAGCCCGGGACATCCTACGAGCAGTACTTC.